This TCR beta chain was found in a study of breast tumors, draining lymph nodes, adjacent tissues. Whole-study findings and limits: Data only fit, rather than demonstrated, lymph node origin of most tumor T cells. Tumor repertoires ranked between lymph nodes and nontumor tissue in diversity, with V and J gene preferences. Findings are consistent with lymph node origin and intratumoral expansion of most tumor T cells.

Breast cancer patients provided tissue from their axillary draining lymph nodes. TCRdb recomputed calls from the multiplex PCR reads with MiXCR, one row per CDR3 protein. The sample shows some 83,000 distinct CDR3 sequences, approximately 20% of them seen only once. This clonotype was recorded only once. Its antigen is currently unknown. The germline V gene encodes CDR1 MDHEN and CDR2 SYDVKM. The CDR3 sequence is 15 residues long. The junction had 4 bases not matched to a gene; V was cut back by 6 bases and J by 2 bases. This clonotype was sampled from a female donor with breast cancer. Some clones in this sample may be carry-over from other donors' samples. Input material: axillary lymph node tissue. This rearrangement joins TRBV28 to TRBJ2-6; 7 bases map to TRBD1. CDR3 nucleotide sequence: TGTGCCAGCAGCATCGACAGGGCTGGGGCCAACGTCCTGACTTTC. Encoded protein: CASSIDRAGANVLTF.